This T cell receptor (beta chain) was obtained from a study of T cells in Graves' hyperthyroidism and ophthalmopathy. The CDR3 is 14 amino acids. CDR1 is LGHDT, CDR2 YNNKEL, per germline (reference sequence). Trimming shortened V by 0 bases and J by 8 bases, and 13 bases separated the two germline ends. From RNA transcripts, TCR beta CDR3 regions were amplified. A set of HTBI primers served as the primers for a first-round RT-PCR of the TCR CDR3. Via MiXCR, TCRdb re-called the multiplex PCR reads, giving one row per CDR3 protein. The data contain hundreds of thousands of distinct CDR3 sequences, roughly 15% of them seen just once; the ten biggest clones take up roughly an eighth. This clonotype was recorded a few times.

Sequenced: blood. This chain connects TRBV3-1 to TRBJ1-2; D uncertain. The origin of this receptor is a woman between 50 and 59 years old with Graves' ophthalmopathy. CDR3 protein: CASSQESHTGGYTF. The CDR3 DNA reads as TGTGCCAGCAGCCAAGAATCTCATACGGGAGGCTACACCTTC.